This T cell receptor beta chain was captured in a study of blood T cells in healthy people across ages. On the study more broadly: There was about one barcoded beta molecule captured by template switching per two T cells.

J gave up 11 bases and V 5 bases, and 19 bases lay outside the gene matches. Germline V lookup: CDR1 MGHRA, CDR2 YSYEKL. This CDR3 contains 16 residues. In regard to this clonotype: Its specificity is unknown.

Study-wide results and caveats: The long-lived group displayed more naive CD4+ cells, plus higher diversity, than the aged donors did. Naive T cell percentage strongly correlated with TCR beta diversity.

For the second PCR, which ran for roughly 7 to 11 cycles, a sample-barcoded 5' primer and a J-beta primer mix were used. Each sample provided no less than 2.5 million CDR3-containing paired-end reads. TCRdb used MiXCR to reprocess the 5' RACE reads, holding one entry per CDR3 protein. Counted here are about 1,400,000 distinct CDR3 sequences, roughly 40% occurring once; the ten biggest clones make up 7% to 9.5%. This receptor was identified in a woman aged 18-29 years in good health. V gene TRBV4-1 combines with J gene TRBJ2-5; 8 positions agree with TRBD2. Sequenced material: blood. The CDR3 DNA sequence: TGCGCCAGCAGCGGAGCCCTCTCGCGGGGGGTGGAGGAGCAGTACTTC. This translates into CASSGALSRGVEEQYF.